The text below deals with one T cell receptor (beta chain). The source of the sample is a study of blood T cell repertoires in COVID-19. Study as a whole: PBMCs, B-cell-depleted T cells, or T cells provided the cDNA or gDNA that made up the material.

The CDR3 length is 15 residues. Germline V gene lookup returns CDR1 SGHTA and CDR2 FQGTGA. The V segment lost 1 base and the J segment 3 bases; nucleotides outside the gene matches: 6. In the original analysis: The authors estimated nucleated cell counts from reference gene primer amplification. Clones were sequenced by immunoSEQ multiplex PCR, and TCRdb holds only the in-frame ones, with some missing. For V, J and clone size, that table is used; D and trimming come from the DNA. Found here are 390,000 or so clones, around 91% of them singletons; the top ten hold 1%. The V and J genes are TRBV7-3 and TRBJ2-7; TRBD2 agrees at 7 bases. The clonotype originates from a man younger than 35 who had recovered from COVID-19. Sequenced material: PBMCs or T cells enriched from blood (not recorded which). CDR3 DNA sequence: TGTGCCAGCAGCTTAAACGTTGGGACTAACTACGAGCAGTACTTC. Its translation is CASSLNVGTNYEQYF.